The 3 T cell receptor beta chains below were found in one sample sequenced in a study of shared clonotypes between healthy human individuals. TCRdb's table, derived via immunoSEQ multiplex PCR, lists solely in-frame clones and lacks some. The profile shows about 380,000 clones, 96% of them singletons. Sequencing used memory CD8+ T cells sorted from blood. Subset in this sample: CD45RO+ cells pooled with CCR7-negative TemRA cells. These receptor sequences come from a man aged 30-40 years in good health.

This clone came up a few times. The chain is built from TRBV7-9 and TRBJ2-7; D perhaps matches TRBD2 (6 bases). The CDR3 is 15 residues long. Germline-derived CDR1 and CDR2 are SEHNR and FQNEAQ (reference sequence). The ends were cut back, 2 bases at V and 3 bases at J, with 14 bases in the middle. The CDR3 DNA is TGTGCCAGCAGCTTATCCGGGGGTCGGGTCTACGAGCAGTACTTC. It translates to CASSLSGGRVYEQYF.

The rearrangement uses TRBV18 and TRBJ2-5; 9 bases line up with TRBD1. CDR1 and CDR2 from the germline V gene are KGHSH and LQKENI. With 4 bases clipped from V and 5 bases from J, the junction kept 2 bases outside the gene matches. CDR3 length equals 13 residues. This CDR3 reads CASSLGQGETQYF. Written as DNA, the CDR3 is TGTGCCAGCTCACTGGGACAGGGCGAGACCCAGTACTTC. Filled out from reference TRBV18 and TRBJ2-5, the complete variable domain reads NAGVMQNPRHLVRRRGQEARLRCSPMKGHSHVYWYRQLPEEGLKFMVYLQKENIIDESGMPKERFSAEFPKEGPSILRIQQVVRGDSAAYFCASSLGQGETQYFGPGTRLLVL.

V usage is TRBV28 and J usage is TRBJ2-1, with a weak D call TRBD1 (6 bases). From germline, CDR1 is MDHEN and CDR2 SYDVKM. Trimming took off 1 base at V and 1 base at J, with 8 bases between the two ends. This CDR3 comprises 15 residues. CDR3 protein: CASSLFQGSYNEQFF. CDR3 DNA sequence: TGTGCCAGCAGTTTATTTCAGGGGTCCTACAATGAGCAGTTCTTC.